This T cell receptor beta chain was sequenced during a study of identical twins. The V gene end was trimmed by 10 bases and the J gene end by 2 bases; junction bases not matched to a gene: 10. Germline CDR1 reads MDHEN; CDR2 reads SYDVKM. There are 14 residues in the CDR3. TCRdb independently ran MiXCR on the 5' RACE reads; one entry per CDR3 protein. This sample has hundreds of thousands of distinct CDR3 sequences, with around 8.6% found just once. The sample was also linked to a second study, of yellow fever vaccine responses in identical twins.

The specimen was PBMCs. The J gene is TRBJ2-5, the V gene TRBV28; 7 nucleotides align to TRBD2. The TCR was taken from a woman aged 18-29 years in good health. Written as DNA, the CDR3 is TGTGCCACCACGGACGGGGGGATACAAGAGACCCAGTACTTC. Its translation is CATTDGGIQETQYF. Looking up the rest from reference TRBV28 and TRBJ2-5 gives the full variable domain: DVKVTQSSRYLVKRTGEKVFLECVQDMDHENMFWYRQDPGLGLRLIYFSYDVKMKEKGDIPEGYSVSREKKERFSLILESASTNQTSMYLCATTDGGIQETQYFGPGTRLLVL.